This T cell receptor (beta chain) emerged from a study of tumor and adjacent non-tumor tissue in lung cancer. Study background: Stage I to III disease affected roughly ten men and roughly five women aged 31 to 76.

Worth noting for this clonotype: Antigen specificity is unknown. A junction end diverges from the germline sequence, so it may reflect a read error.

TCRbeta libraries were built with three rounds of nested PCR, modified from ARM-PCR. TCRdb reprocessed the multiplex PCR reads via MiXCR and lists one record per CDR3 protein. The sample yields under 95,000 distinct CDR3 sequences, about 67% seen once. This sample's RNA came from whole unsorted tissue. The germline CDR1 and CDR2 sequences are SQVTM and ANQGSEA. The CDR3 has 14 amino acids. Study-wide findings and caveats: Tumor TCR diversity, when higher, was linked to shorter survival. Tumor tissue had significantly higher TCR diversity than normal lung.

This sequence joins TRBV29-1 and TRBJ1-4; the D gene is possibly TRBD1 (6 bases). The clonotype originates from a man aged 60 to 69 with non-small cell lung cancer. The sample was lung tumor tissue. The CDR3 protein is CIVGGPTTNERPFF. CDR3 DNA: TGCATCGTTGGGGGGCCCACAACTAATGAAAGACCGTTTTTT.